Ten or more counts support the clone carrying this T cell receptor beta chain. Its target is not known. Scientists made TCR beta libraries using quantitative 5'-RACE with molecular barcodes. Via MiXCR, TCRdb re-called the 5' RACE reads, giving one row per CDR3 protein. This sample has about 200,000 distinct CDR3 sequences, with about 7.3% found just once. This entry belongs to a study of CD8 T cells in ankylosing spondylitis. Study conclusions and caveats: Characteristic of ankylosing spondylitis blood, it appeared, was a TCR beta motif comprising roughly eight highly homologous variants. Reported data indicate significant enrichment of disease-linked clones within matched ankylosing spondylitis synovial fluid. Researchers report that disease-linked clones proved CD8+ and relatively rare in peripheral blood.

This clonotype originated in a male donor with ankylosing spondylitis. Sequenced material: blood, either unsorted or a sorted T cell fraction (not recorded which).

The CDR3 protein is CASSRLLGESNEQFF. Written as DNA, the CDR3 is TGTGCCAGCAGCCGCCTGCTTGGGGAGTCCAATGAGCAGTTCTTC. This chain connects TRBV7-2 to TRBJ2-1, with D possibly being TRBD2 (5 bases). Trimming took 5 bases from V and 6 from J, leaving 17 bases between them. The CDR3 sequence is 15 residues long. The germline V gene has CDR1 SGHTA and CDR2 FQGNSA.